This TCR beta chain came from a study of T cell changes during pregnancy in multiple sclerosis. V was clipped by 3 bases and J by 4 bases; unmatched bases: 9. Germline V gene sequence: CDR1 MGHDK, CDR2 SYGVNS. The CDR3 loop spans 15 amino acids. Assay used: immunoSEQ multiplex PCR; TCRdb lists only in-frame clones, some missing. Among around 81,000 clones listed, just under 95% were seen once. The receptor was derived from a female donor in good health, enrolled as a control in a pregnancy study. V is TRBV25-1 and J is TRBJ2-7, with TRBD1 matching 7 bases. Sequences were derived from peripheral blood, sampled after pregnancy. The chain's CDR3 is CASSDGQAPVYEQYF. CDR3 DNA sequence: TGTGCCAGCAGTGACGGACAGGCCCCCGTTTACGAGCAGTACTTC.